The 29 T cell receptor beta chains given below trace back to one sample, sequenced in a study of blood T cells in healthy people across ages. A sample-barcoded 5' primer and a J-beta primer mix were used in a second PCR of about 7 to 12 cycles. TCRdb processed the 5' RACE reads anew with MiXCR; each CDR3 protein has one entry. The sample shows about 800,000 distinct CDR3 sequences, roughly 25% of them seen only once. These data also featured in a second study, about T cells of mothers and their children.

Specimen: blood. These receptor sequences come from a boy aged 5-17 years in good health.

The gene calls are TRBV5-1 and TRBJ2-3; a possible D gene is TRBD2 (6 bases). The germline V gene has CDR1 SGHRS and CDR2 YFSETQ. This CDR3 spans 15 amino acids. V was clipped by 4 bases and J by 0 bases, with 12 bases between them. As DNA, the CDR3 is TGCGCCAGCAGCCACGGGGGATCTAGCACAGATACGCAGTATTTT. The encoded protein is CASSHGGSSTDTQYF.

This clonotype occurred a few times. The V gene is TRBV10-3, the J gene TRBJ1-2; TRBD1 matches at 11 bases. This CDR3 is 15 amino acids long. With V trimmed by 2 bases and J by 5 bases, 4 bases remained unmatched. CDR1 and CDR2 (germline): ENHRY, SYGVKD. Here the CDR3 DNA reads TGTGCCATCAGTGAGCCGGACAGGGGGCCTTATGGCTACACCTTC. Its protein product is CAISEPDRGPYGYTF.

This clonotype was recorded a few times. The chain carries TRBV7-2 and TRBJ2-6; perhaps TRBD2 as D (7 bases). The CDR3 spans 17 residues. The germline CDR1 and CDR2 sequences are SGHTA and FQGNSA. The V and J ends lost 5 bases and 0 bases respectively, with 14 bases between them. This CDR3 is CASSLGGPLSGANVLTF. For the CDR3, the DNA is TGTGCCAGCAGCCTGGGGGGGCCCCTCTCTGGGGCCAACGTCCTGACTTTC.

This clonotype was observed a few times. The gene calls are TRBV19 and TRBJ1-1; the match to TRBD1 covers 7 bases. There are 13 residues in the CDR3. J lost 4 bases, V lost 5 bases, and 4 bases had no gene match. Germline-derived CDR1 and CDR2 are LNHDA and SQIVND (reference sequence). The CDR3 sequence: CASSSTGSTEAFF. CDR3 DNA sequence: TGTGCCAGTAGTTCGACAGGGAGCACTGAAGCTTTCTTT.

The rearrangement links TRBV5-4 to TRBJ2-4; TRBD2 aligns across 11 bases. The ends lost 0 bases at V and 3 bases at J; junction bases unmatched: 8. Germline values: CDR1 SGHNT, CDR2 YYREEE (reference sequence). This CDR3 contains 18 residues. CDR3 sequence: CASSLVVAGGRSKNIQYF. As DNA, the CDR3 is TGTGCCAGCAGCTTGGTTGTAGCGGGGGGGCGGAGCAAAAACATTCAGTACTTC.

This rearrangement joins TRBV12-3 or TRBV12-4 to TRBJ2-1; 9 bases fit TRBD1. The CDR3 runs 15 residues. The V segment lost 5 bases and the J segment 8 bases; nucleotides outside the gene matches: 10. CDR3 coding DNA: TGTGCCAGCAGTACGCCGGACAGGGGTTGGGATGAGCAGTTCTTC. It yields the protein CASSTPDRGWDEQFF.

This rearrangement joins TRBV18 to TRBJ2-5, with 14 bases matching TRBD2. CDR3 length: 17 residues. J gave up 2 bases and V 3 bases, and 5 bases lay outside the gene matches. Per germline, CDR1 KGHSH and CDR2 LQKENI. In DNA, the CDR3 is TGTGCCAGCTCACCTAGGACTAGCGGGGGGTCTCAAGAGACCCAGTACTTC. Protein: CASSPRTSGGSQETQYF. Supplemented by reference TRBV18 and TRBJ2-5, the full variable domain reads NAGVMQNPRHLVRRRGQEARLRCSPMKGHSHVYWYRQLPEEGLKFMVYLQKENIIDESGMPKERFSAEFPKEGPSILRIQQVVRGDSAAYFCASSPRTSGGSQETQYFGPGTRLLVL.

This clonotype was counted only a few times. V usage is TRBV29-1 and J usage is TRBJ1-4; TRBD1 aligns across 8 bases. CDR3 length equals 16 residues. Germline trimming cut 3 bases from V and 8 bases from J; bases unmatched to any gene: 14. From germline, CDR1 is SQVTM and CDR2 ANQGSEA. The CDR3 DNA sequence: TGCAGCGTTGACCCACCGAGAGACAGGGGTGGGGAAAAACTGTTTTTT. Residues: CSVDPPRDRGGEKLFF.

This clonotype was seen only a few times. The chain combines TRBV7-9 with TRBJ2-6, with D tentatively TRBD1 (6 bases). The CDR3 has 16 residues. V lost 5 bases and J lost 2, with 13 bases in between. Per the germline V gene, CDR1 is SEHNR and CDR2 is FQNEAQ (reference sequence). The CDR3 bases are TGTGCCAGCAGCCCTAGGGGGAGACCTGGGGCCAACGTCCTGACTTTC. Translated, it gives CASSPRGRPGANVLTF.

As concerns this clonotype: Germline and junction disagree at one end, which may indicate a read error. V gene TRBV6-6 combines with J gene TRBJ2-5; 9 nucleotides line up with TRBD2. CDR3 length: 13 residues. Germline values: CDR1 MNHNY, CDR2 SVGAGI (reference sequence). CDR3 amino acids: CPSSYRLAETQYF. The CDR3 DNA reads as TGTCCCAGCAGTTATCGACTAGCGGAGACCCAATACTTC.

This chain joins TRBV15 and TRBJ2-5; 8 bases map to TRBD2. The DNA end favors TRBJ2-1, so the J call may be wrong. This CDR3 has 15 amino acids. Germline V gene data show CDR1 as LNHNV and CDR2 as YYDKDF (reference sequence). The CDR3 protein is CATRSPRGGGNEQFF. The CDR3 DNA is TGTGCCACCCGATCCCCTCGGGGGGGCGGCAATGAGCAGTTCTTC.

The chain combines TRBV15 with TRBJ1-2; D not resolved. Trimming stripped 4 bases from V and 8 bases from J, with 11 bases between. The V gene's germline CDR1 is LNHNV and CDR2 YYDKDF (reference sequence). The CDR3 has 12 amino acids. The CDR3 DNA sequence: TGTGCCACCAGCAATGAATCGGGGGGCTACACCTTC. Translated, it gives CATSNESGGYTF.

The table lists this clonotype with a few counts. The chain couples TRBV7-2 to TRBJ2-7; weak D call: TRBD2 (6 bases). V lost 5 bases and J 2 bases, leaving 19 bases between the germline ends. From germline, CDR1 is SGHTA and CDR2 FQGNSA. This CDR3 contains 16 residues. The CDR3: CASSASSATKTYEQYF. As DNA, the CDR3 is TGTGCCAGCAGCGCCTCTAGCGCCACAAAGACCTACGAGCAGTACTTC.

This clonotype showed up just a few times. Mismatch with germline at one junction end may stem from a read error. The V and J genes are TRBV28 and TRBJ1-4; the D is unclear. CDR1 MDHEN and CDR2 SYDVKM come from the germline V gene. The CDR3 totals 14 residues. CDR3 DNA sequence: TGTGCCAGCAGTTTTAGTGGCTCTAATGAAAAACTGCTTTTT. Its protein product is CASSFSGSNEKLLF.

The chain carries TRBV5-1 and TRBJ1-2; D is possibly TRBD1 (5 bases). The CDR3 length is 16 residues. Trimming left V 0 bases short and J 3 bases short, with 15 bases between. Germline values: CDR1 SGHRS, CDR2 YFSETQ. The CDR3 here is CASSLVYGGLDYGYTF. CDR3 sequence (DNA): TGCGCCAGCAGCTTGGTATACGGGGGTCTTGACTATGGCTACACCTTC.

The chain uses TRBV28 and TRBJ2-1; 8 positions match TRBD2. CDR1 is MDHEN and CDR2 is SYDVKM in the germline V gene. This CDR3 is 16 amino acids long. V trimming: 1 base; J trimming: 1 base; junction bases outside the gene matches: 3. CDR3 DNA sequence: TGTGCCAGCAGTTTATTTCCTAGCGGGTCCTACAATGAGCAGTTCTTC. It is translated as CASSLFPSGSYNEQFF.

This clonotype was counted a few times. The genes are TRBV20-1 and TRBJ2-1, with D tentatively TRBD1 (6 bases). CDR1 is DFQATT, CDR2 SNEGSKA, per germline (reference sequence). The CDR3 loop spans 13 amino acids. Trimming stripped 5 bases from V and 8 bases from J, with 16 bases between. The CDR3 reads CSALKDRVDEQFF. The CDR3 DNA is TGCAGTGCTCTTAAGGACAGAGTAGATGAGCAGTTCTTC.

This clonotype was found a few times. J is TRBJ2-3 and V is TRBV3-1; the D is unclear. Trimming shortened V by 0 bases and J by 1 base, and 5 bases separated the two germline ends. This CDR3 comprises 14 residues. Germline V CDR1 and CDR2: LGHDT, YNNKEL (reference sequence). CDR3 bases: TGTGCCAGCAGCCAAGATAGGCGCACAGATACGCAGTATTTT. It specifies CASSQDRRTDTQYF.

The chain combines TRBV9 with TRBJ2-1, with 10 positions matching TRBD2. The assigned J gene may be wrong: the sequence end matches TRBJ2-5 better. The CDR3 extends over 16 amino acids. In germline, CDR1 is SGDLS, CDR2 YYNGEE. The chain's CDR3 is CASSVAGLATQETQYF. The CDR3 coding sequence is TGTGCCAGCAGCGTGGCGGGACTAGCGACCCAAGAGACCCAGTACTTC.

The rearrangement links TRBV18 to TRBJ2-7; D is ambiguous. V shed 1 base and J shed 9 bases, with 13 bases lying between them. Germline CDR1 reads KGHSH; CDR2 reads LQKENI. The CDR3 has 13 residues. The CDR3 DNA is TGTGCCAGCTCACCACTTGATACGAACGGGCAGTACTTC. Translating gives CASSPLDTNGQYF.

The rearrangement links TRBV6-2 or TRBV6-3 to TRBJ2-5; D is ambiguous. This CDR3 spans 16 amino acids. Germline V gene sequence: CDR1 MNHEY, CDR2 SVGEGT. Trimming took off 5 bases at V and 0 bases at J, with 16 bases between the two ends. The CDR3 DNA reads TGTGCCAGCAGTGCCGACCTTAGGGCCTACCAAGAGACCCAGTACTTC. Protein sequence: CASSADLRAYQETQYF.

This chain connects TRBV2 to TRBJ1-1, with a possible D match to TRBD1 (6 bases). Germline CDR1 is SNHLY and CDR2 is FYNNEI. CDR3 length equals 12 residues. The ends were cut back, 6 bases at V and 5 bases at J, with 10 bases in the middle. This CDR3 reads CASSGRGTEAFF. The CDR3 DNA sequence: TGTGCCAGCAGCGGGAGGGGGACTGAAGCTTTCTTT. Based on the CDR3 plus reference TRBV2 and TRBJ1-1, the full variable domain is EPEVTQTPSHQVTQMGQEVILRCVPISNHLYFYWYRQILGQKVEFLVSFYNNEISEKSEIFDDQFSVERPDGSNFTLKIRSTKLEDSAMYFCASSGRGTEAFFGQGTRLTVV.

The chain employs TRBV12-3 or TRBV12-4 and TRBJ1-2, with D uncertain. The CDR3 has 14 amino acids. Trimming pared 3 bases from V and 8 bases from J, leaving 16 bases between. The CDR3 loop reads CASSLLGGAQGYTF. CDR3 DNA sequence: TGTGCCAGCAGTTTGCTAGGAGGCGCCCAAGGCTACACCTTC.

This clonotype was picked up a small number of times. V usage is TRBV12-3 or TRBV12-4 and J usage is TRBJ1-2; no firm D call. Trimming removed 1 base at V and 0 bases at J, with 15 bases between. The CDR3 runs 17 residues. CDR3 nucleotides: TGTGCCAGCAGTTTAGAGGGCGCGGGCCCAGCTAACTATGGCTACACCTTC. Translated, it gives CASSLEGAGPANYGYTF.

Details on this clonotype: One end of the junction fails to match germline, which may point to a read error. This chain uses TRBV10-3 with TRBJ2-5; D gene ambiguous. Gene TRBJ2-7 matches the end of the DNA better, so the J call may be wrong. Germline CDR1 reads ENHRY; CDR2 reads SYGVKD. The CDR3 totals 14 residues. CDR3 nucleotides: TGCGCCATCAGTGAGTCCCAGCAGGCCTACGAGCAGTACTTC. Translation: CAISESQQAYEQYF.

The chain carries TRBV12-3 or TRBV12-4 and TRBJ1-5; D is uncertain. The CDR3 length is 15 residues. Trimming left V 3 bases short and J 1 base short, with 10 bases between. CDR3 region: CASSFSLRSNQPQHF. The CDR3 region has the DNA TGTGCCAGCAGTTTTTCCCTACGGAGCAATCAGCCCCAGCATTTT.

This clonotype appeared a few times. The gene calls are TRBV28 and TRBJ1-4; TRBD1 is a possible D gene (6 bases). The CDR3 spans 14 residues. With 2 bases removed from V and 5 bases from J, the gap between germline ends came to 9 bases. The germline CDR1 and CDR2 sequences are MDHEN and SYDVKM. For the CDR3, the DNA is TGTGCCAGCAGTTTAGGAGGACAGAATGAAAAACTGTTTTTT. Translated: CASSLGGQNEKLFF.

CDR3 nucleotide sequence: TGCGCCAGCAGCCAACGGGGCAGGGTGGGGGAGACCCAGTACTTC. Translation: CASSQRGRVGETQYF. This rearrangement joins TRBV4-3 to TRBJ2-5, with D possibly being TRBD1 or TRBD2 (5 bases each). Per the germline V gene, CDR1 is LGHNA and CDR2 is YSLEER. This CDR3 spans 15 amino acids. Trimming stripped 2 bases from V and 5 bases from J, with 15 bases between.

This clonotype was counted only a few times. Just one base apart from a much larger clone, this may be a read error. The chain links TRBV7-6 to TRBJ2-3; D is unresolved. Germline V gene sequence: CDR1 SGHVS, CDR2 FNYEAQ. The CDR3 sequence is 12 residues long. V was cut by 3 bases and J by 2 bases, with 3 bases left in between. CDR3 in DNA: TGTGCCAGCAGCTTTGCCACAGATACGCAGTATTTT. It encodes CASSFATDTQYF.